The next 32 T cell receptor beta chains were all read from a single sample in a study of T cells in Graves' hyperthyroidism and ophthalmopathy. The CDR3 regions of TCR beta were amplified from RNA transcripts. TCR CDR3 regions were first amplified by RT-PCR with HTBI primers. From the multiplex PCR reads, TCRdb called clonotypes with MiXCR, one entry per CDR3 protein. In the table there are 300,000 to 400,000 distinct CDR3 sequences, approximately 13% of which are singletons. The sequenced material came from blood. The source is a woman between 18 and 29 years old with Graves' hyperthyroidism.

This clonotype was picked up many times. The genes are TRBV30 and TRBJ2-3, with D hard to call. Trimming took 2 bases from V and 2 from J, leaving 11 bases between them. Germline V gene data show CDR1 as GTSNPN and CDR2 as SVGIG (reference sequence). The CDR3 is made up of 14 amino acids. CDR3 DNA sequence: TGTGCCTGGAGTTCGCTCCAACCCACAGATACGCAGTATTTT. It codes for CAWSSLQPTDTQYF.

This clonotype was found a few times. CDR3: CASSLQGDGNTIYF. CDR3 in DNA: TGTGCCAGCAGTTTGCAGGGAGACGGAAACACCATATATTTT. The chain links TRBV6-9 to TRBJ1-3; a possible D gene is TRBD1 (5 bases). The length of the CDR3 is 14 residues. Germline V lookup: CDR1 MNHGY, CDR2 SVAAGI. V lost 4 bases to trimming and J lost 4 bases, with 11 bases between them.

This clonotype was picked up many times. V usage is TRBV6-1 and J usage is TRBJ2-7; 9 bases are a match to TRBD2. Unmatched junction bases numbered 7, after V lost 4 bases and J lost 0 bases. There are 16 residues in the CDR3. Per germline, CDR1 MNHNS and CDR2 SASEGT. As DNA, the CDR3 is TGTGCCAGCAGTGTGCACCTAGCGGGGCCCTCCTACGAGCAGTACTTC. This encodes CASSVHLAGPSYEQYF.

Many counts were recorded for this clonotype. The gene calls are TRBV5-1 and TRBJ1-3; TRBD1 might be the D (5 bases). The CDR3 has 15 amino acids. Deletions cut 0 bases from V and 3 bases from J, with 10 bases between. Germline assignment: CDR1 SGHRS and CDR2 YFSETQ. CDR3 protein: CASSLDGGRGNTIYF. The CDR3 DNA is TGCGCCAGCAGCTTGGACGGGGGTCGTGGAAACACCATATATTTT.

This clonotype was detected a few times. This may come from a read error, since a much larger clone is one base off. V usage is TRBV28 and J usage is TRBJ1-1; D gene uncertain. Trimming took off 2 bases at V and 4 bases at J, with 11 bases between the two ends. CDR3 length equals 14 residues. Looked up from germline, CDR1 is MDHEN and CDR2 is SYDVKM. The CDR3 nucleotides are TGTGCCAGCAGTTTAGGGGAGACGAGCACTGAAGCTTTCTTT. Amino acids: CASSLGETSTEAFF.

This clonotype was counted many times. The chain recombines TRBV11-2 with TRBJ2-6, with D perhaps TRBD1 (5 bases). Germline assignment: CDR1 SGHAT and CDR2 FQNNGV. Trimming took off 0 bases at V and 0 bases at J, with 15 bases between the two ends. The CDR3 runs 19 residues. This CDR3 reads CASSLEGALSFSGANVLTF. Here the CDR3 DNA reads TGTGCCAGCAGCTTAGAAGGGGCGCTCAGTTTCTCTGGGGCCAACGTCCTGACTTTC.

Worth noting for this clonotype: Sequence at one end of the junction differs from germline and may be a read error. This chain links TRBV19 with TRBJ1-5; D perhaps matches TRBD1 (5 bases). The CDR3 sequence is 13 residues long. Germline V lookup: CDR1 LNHDA, CDR2 SQIVND (reference sequence). Here the CDR3 reads CVSRGRYNQPQHF. The CDR3 nucleotides read TGTGTCAGTAGGGGACGGTACAATCAGCCCCAGCATTTT.

The chain couples TRBV7-3 to TRBJ1-1; D is possibly TRBD1 (5 bases). This CDR3 comprises 13 residues. V lost 3 bases to trimming and J lost 6 bases, with 11 bases between them. Germline V gene data show CDR1 as SGHTA and CDR2 as FQGTGA. CDR3 bases: TGTGCCAGCAGCTTGAGGGGAGTTCCTGAAGCTTTCTTT. Its translation: CASSLRGVPEAFF.

The rearrangement links TRBV6-1 to TRBJ2-5; a possible D gene is TRBD1 (6 bases). Trimming cost V 6 bases and J 2 bases, with 13 bases left between them. CDR3 size: 14 residues. Germline V lookup: CDR1 MNHNS, CDR2 SASEGT. CDR3 sequence: CASSRPGQQETQYF. DNA for the CDR3: TGTGCCAGCAGCCGACCTGGACAGCAAGAGACCCAGTACTTC.

This clonotype was recorded at least ten times. CDR3 residues: CASSLVQDQPQHF. Written as DNA, the CDR3 is TGTGCCAGCAGTCTGGTCCAAGATCAGCCCCAGCATTTT. The rearrangement uses TRBV27 and TRBJ1-5; D is undetermined. In germline, CDR1 is MNHEY, CDR2 SMNVEV (reference sequence). Trimming removed 5 bases at V and 5 bases at J, with 10 bases between. The CDR3 length is 13 residues.

This clonotype showed up many times. The chain joins TRBV7-8 to TRBJ2-7, with D perhaps TRBD1 (6 bases). Trimming cost V 5 bases and J 2 bases, with 13 bases left between them. The V gene's germline CDR1 is SGHVS and CDR2 FQNEAQ. This CDR3 region has 14 residues. This CDR3 is CASSLLTGPYEQYF. The CDR3 nucleotides are TGTGCCAGCAGCCTGTTGACAGGACCCTACGAGCAGTACTTC.

This clonotype was seen many times. Relative to the germline gene, one junction end is altered; a read error may explain this. V usage is TRBV4-3 and J usage is TRBJ2-7; 10 positions agree with TRBD2. The CDR3 is made up of 14 amino acids. The germline CDR1 and CDR2 sequences are LGHNA and YSLEER. This CDR3 reads CASSQGLADYEQYF. The CDR3 coding sequence is TGTGCCAGCAGCCAAGGACTAGCGGACTACGAGCAGTACTTC.

With regard to this clonotype: The junction shows a germline mismatch at one end, possibly a read error. The chain couples TRBV5-1 to TRBJ1-3; D unresolved. This CDR3 has 14 residues. Germline CDR1 is SGHRS and CDR2 is YFSETQ. The CDR3 here is CASSLADSGNTTYF. For the CDR3, the DNA is TGCGCCAGCAGCTTGGCAGACTCTGGAAACACCACATATTTT.

This clonotype was observed many times. The gene calls are TRBV5-1 and TRBJ2-1, with D hard to call. V was trimmed by 5 bases and J by 0 bases, leaving 12 bases between them. The CDR3 consists of 15 residues. The germline V gene encodes CDR1 SGHRS and CDR2 YFSETQ. The CDR3 DNA follows: TGCGCCAGCAGGTTAGGATCAAGCTCCTACAATGAGCAGTTCTTC. Translating gives CASRLGSSSYNEQFF.

This clonotype showed up many times. The V and J genes are TRBV2 and TRBJ1-4, with a weak D call TRBD1 (6 bases). The CDR3 is made up of 15 amino acids. V gave up 6 bases and J gave up 3 bases, with 14 bases separating them. The germline V gene has CDR1 SNHLY and CDR2 FYNNEI. This chain's CDR3 is CASSDTTGPNEKLFF. The CDR3 nucleotides read TGTGCCAGCAGCGATACGACAGGTCCTAATGAAAAACTGTTTTTT.

This clonotype has a count of ten or more. The chain links TRBV9 to TRBJ2-3; 8 nucleotides align to TRBD2. After removal of 3 bases from V and 0 bases from J, the junction contained 3 bases not matched to a gene. Germline V lookup: CDR1 SGDLS, CDR2 YYNGEE. The CDR3 covers 15 residues. The CDR3, as DNA: TGTGCCAGCAGCGGAACTAGCGGAAGCACAGATACGCAGTATTTT. Its translation is CASSGTSGSTDTQYF.

This clonotype has ten or more counts. The V and J genes are TRBV10-3 and TRBJ1-1; TRBD1 is a possible D gene (6 bases). There are 14 residues in the CDR3. Germline values: CDR1 ENHRY, CDR2 SYGVKD. V was cut by 7 bases and J by 5 bases, with 17 bases left in between. DNA for the CDR3: TGTGCCATCACCCCGCGGGACAAGGGGACTGAAGCTTTCTTT. Translated, it gives CAITPRDKGTEAFF.

In its sample, this clonotype was seen many times. The gene calls are TRBV28 and TRBJ2-1; D remains unclear. V dropped 8 bases and J dropped 9 bases, with 11 bases sitting between them. In germline, CDR1 is MDHEN, CDR2 SYDVKM. CDR3 length equals 11 residues. The CDR3 nucleotides read TGTGCCAGCGGCTTAGGGCGTGAGCAGTTCTTC. It yields the protein CASGLGREQFF.

At least ten counts were recorded for this clonotype. J is TRBJ2-1 and V is TRBV28, with D perhaps matching TRBD1 (6 bases). This CDR3 spans 13 amino acids. Germline V gene data show CDR1 as MDHEN and CDR2 as SYDVKM. Trimming took off 5 bases at V and 3 bases at J, with 8 bases between the two ends. DNA of the CDR3: TGTGCCAGCAGTGTACAGGGCTACAATGAGCAGTTCTTC. Amino acid sequence: CASSVQGYNEQFF.

This clonotype has a count of ten or more. The gene calls are TRBV28 and TRBJ2-1; 7 bases line up with TRBD2. The CDR3 extends over 15 amino acids. V lost 5 bases and J lost 5; bases outside the gene matches: 9. Per the germline V gene, CDR1 is MDHEN and CDR2 is SYDVKM. This CDR3 is CASSNSGRGDNEQFF. For the CDR3, the DNA is TGTGCCAGCAGTAATAGCGGCCGGGGGGACAATGAGCAGTTCTTC.

The CDR3, as DNA: TGTGCCAGCAGCTTAATGGGACAGGGGACAGATACGCAGTATTTT. As protein: CASSLMGQGTDTQYF. The chain is built from TRBV7-3 and TRBJ2-3, with 10 bases aligning to TRBD1. Germline V gene lookup returns CDR1 SGHTA and CDR2 FQGTGA. J was trimmed by 3 bases and V by 1 base; bases with no gene match: 1. The CDR3 runs to 15 residues.

The V gene is TRBV11-2, the J gene TRBJ1-3, with D perhaps TRBD1 (6 bases). There are 15 residues in the CDR3. The germline V gene has CDR1 SGHAT and CDR2 FQNNGV. Trimming removed 5 bases from V and 6 bases from J, with 17 bases in between. CDR3 in amino acids: CASSQRLGGENTIYF. CDR3 bases: TGTGCCAGCAGCCAACGCTTGGGGGGCGAAAACACCATATATTTT. Full variable domain (remainder filled in from reference TRBV11-2 and TRBJ1-3): EAGVAQSPRYKIIEKRQSVAFWCNPISGHATLYWYQQILGQGPKLLIQFQNNGVVDDSQLPKDRFSAERLKGVDSTLKIQPAKLEDSAVYLCASSQRLGGENTIYFGEGSWLTVV.

This clonotype was observed many times. J is TRBJ2-7 and V is TRBV2, with 12 bases fitting TRBD1. The germline gives CDR1 SNHLY, CDR2 FYNNEI. The junction had 11 bases not matched to a gene; V was cut back by 7 bases and J by 7 bases. The CDR3 loop spans 15 amino acids. This chain's CDR3 is CASTTGGQGAGEQYF. DNA for the CDR3: TGTGCCAGCACCACGGGGGGACAGGGGGCAGGAGAGCAGTACTTC.

Many counts were recorded for this clonotype. In nucleotides, the CDR3 is TGTGCCAGCAGCAGGGACAAGATCTACGAGCAGTACTTC. This translates into CASSRDKIYEQYF. The rearrangement uses TRBV28 and TRBJ2-7, with TRBD1 as a possible D gene (6 bases). The CDR3 spans 13 residues. The V gene lost 6 bases and the J gene lost 3 bases, with 12 bases spanning the gap. The germline CDR1 and CDR2 sequences are MDHEN and SYDVKM. Filled out from reference TRBV28 and TRBJ2-7, the complete variable domain reads DVKVTQSSRYLVKRTGEKVFLECVQDMDHENMFWYRQDPGLGLRLIYFSYDVKMKEKGDIPEGYSVSREKKERFSLILESASTNQTSMYLCASSRDKIYEQYFGPGTRLTVT.

In its sample, this clonotype was seen many times. The chain combines TRBV28 with TRBJ2-1; possibly TRBD2 for D (5 bases). V dropped 5 bases and J dropped 6 bases, with 14 bases sitting between them. The V gene's germline CDR1 is MDHEN and CDR2 SYDVKM. The CDR3 contains 14 residues. Written as DNA, the CDR3 is TGTGCCAGCAGTCACCCTTCCGGGATCAATGAGCAGTTCTTC. It encodes CASSHPSGINEQFF.

This clonotype was counted only a few times. A much larger clone lies a single base off, so this may be a read error. The chain uses TRBV20-1 and TRBJ2-7; no reliable D call. CDR1 and CDR2 (germline): DFQATT, SNEGSKA (reference sequence). The CDR3 is 10 amino acids. V lost 1 base and J 5 bases, leaving 3 bases between the germline ends. The CDR3 DNA is TGCAGTGCTAGAGCCGACGAGCAGTACTTC. It translates to CSARADEQYF.

This clonotype has a handful of counts. The V call is TRBV20-1, the J call TRBJ2-1, with 11 bases fitting TRBD2. The CDR3 has 15 amino acids. The germline gives CDR1 DFQATT, CDR2 SNEGSKA (reference sequence). This chain's CDR3 is CRGLAGGSSYNEQFF. The CDR3 DNA sequence: TGCAGGGGTTTAGCGGGAGGGAGCTCCTACAATGAGCAGTTCTTC.

The sample holds many counts of this clonotype. V and J are TRBV20-1 and TRBJ2-1; perhaps TRBD2 as D (5 bases). The V gene's germline CDR1 is DFQATT and CDR2 SNEGSKA (reference sequence). Trimming pared 8 bases from V and 8 bases from J, leaving 13 bases between. The CDR3 contains 11 residues. The CDR3: CSYCSEDEQFF. The CDR3 DNA reads as TGCAGTTACTGTAGCGAGGATGAGCAGTTCTTC.

The V and J genes are TRBV9 and TRBJ2-7; D is possibly TRBD1 (6 bases). Germline CDR1 SGDLS, CDR2 YYNGEE. The CDR3 consists of 15 residues. V was cut by 4 bases and J by 1 base, with 15 bases left in between. In DNA form, the CDR3 reads TGTGCCAGCAGCCCACAGGGCACCTTTTCCTACGAGCAGTACTTC. Protein product: CASSPQGTFSYEQYF.

This clonotype was found a few times. The chain links TRBV19 to TRBJ1-5; possible D gene TRBD1, 5 bases. V was cut by 3 bases and J by 1 base, with 13 bases left in between. The V gene's germline CDR1 is LNHDA and CDR2 SQIVND (reference sequence). The CDR3 spans 16 residues. The CDR3 coding sequence is TGTGCCAGTAGTATTGGGGGGGGATGGAGCAATCAGCCCCAGCATTTT. This sequence encodes CASSIGGGWSNQPQHF.

This clonotype has only a few counts. Since a much larger clone is just one base distant, this may be a read error. The chain is built from TRBV20-1 and TRBJ2-7, with 9 bases aligning to TRBD2. This CDR3 comprises 16 residues. Germline V gene data show CDR1 as DFQATT and CDR2 as SNEGSKA (reference sequence). CDR3 bases: TGCAATGCTAGTCGAAGGGGCGCGGGAGGGCCCAACGAGCAGTACTTC. Amino acid sequence: CNASRRGAGGPNEQYF.

The V call is TRBV20-1, the J call TRBJ2-1; 14 bases agree with TRBD2. This CDR3 has 17 residues. Trimming cost V 0 bases and J 5 bases; bases outside gene matches: 6. Germline V gene lookup returns CDR1 DFQATT and CDR2 SNEGSKA (reference sequence). CDR3 protein: CSARESGLAGANNEQFF. CDR3 nucleotide sequence: TGCAGTGCTAGAGAGTCGGGACTAGCGGGGGCTAACAATGAGCAGTTCTTC.